This T cell receptor (beta chain) was profiled in a study of T cells in Graves' hyperthyroidism and ophthalmopathy. Study-wide results and limits: Most expanded thyroid clonotypes above 0.001 also appeared in blood. Patients with ophthalmopathy were separated from those with stable hyperthyroidism by a 13 V-J model.

The diagnoses drew upon clinical symptoms, serum thyroxine and TRAb, thyroid ultrasound and orbital computed tomography. This clonotype was detected ten times or more. The antigen is unknown. The CDR3 has 13 residues. V was trimmed by 6 bases and J by 5 bases, leaving 13 bases between them. Germline lookup yields CDR1 MNHEY and CDR2 SVGEGT. From RNA transcripts, TCR beta CDR3 regions were amplified. First-round RT-PCR targeting the TCR CDR3 was performed with the HTBI primer set. One entry per CDR3 protein results from TCRdb running MiXCR on the multiplex PCR reads. The repertoire holds around 290,000 distinct CDR3 sequences, with roughly 15% as singletons.

The sample was blood. This rearrangement joins TRBV6-2 or TRBV6-3 to TRBJ1-1, with a possible D match to TRBD1 (6 bases). This TCR derives from a woman in her 30s with Graves' hyperthyroidism that later progressed to Graves' ophthalmopathy. Here the CDR3 reads CASSWDIVTEAFF. DNA of the CDR3: TGTGCCAGCAGCTGGGACATAGTAACTGAAGCTTTCTTT.